This TCR beta chain was sequenced for a study of PD-1 blockade in classical Hodgkin lymphoma. Background on the study: A 3 mg/kg intravenous dose of nivolumab was received by patients every 2 weeks.

Trimming shortened V by 3 bases and J by 7 bases, and 16 bases separated the two germline ends. The germline V gene encodes CDR1 MDHEN and CDR2 SYDVKM. CDR3 length: 15 residues. Sequenced by immunoSEQ multiplex PCR; TCRdb stores in-frame clones only, minus some. The sample shows 90,000 to 120,000 clones, about 88% of them seen only once. Each and every patient relapsed after autologous stem cell transplantation, and patients got differing brentuximab vedotin exposure. Best response was recorded as complete response, partial response or progressive disease. A single count supports this clone. Its antigen is currently unknown. Findings and caveats of the study: Prior to therapy, complete responders displayed diversity much like that of newly diagnosed patients. CD4+ TCR diversity, unlike CD8+, rose significantly by C4D1.

The TCR sequence derives from a human donor with classical Hodgkin lymphoma. The chain recombines TRBV28 with TRBJ1-3, with D possibly matching TRBD1 (5 bases). Here the sequenced sample was peripheral blood mononuclear cells (PBMCs), taken before the second cycle of nivolumab. The DNA of the CDR3 is TGTGCCAGCAGTTTGGCCGGGACCGGCCGTAACACCATATATTTT. It is translated as CASSLAGTGRNTIYF.